This TCR beta chain is drawn from a study of OX40 agonist ivuxolimab in advanced cancers. As for the study in general: Patients were 82.7% male with ages roughly 20 to 90, mean about 54. Regarding the study as a whole: At 0.1 to 3.0 mg/kg, CD4+ and CD8+ blood T cells expanded clonally by week 6. The antigen specificity of the peripheral T cells (those that were expanded) was not determined.

Clones were read by immunoSEQ multiplex PCR, and TCRdb kept only the in-frame ones, dropping some. The sample comprises approximately 31,000 clones, 80% to 85% of which are singletons, and around 25% rests with the top ten. This clone was observed once. The antigen remains undetermined. Germline V gene data show CDR1 as DFQATT and CDR2 as SNEGSKA (reference sequence). The CDR3 contains 10 residues. V was trimmed by 5 bases and J by 5 bases, leaving 6 bases between them. This specimen consisted of CD4+ or CD8+ T cells sorted from blood, obtained in a trial of the OX40 agonist ivuxolimab. The gene calls are TRBV20-1 and TRBJ2-5, with a tentative D call TRBD1 (5 bases). The sequence came from an adult with an advanced solid tumor such as melanoma, head and neck, liver or kidney cancer. The CDR3 sequence: CSAYRETQYF. The CDR3 DNA reads TGCAGTGCTTACAGGGAGACCCAGTACTTC.